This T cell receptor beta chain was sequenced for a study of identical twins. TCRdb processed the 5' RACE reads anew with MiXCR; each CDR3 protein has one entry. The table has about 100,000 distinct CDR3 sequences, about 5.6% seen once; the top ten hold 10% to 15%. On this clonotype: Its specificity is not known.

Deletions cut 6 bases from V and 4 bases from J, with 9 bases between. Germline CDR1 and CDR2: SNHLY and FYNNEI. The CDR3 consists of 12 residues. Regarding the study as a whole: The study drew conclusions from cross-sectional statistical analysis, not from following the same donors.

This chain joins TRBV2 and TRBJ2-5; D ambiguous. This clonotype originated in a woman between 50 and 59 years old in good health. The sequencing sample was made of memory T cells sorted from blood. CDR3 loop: CASRYRVETQYF. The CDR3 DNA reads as TGTGCCAGCAGATATCGGGTAGAGACCCAGTACTTC.